Here is one TCR beta chain with its context. A read error may account for a junction end that differs from germline. The data were obtained in a study of tumor-infiltrating lymphocytes in primary liver carcinoma. Alongside blood RNA obtained from unsorted whole blood, germline DNA was also extracted. TCR beta cDNA was prepared out of about 510 ng total RNA by means of a constant-region primer. Slightly modified ARM-PCR with three nested multiplex PCR rounds yielded TCR beta libraries. PCR rounds one and two used TRBV1-TRBV30 forward primers with a C-beta reverse primer for around 11 cycles each. TCRdb called the multiplex PCR reads again in MiXCR, with one record for every CDR3 protein. The data show 330,000 or so distinct CDR3 sequences, around 60% seen once. From germline, CDR1 is SGHAT and CDR2 FQNNGV. The CDR3 is 15 amino acids.

The source material was peripheral blood. The TCR sequence derives from a middle-aged man with primary liver carcinoma and hepatitis B virus infection. This chain uses TRBV11-2 with TRBJ2-1; TRBD2 might be the D (6 bases). CDR3 amino acids: CASSSWVGSYIEQFF. As DNA, the CDR3 is TGTGCCAGCAGCTCATGGGTCGGGAGCTACATTGAGCAGTTCTTC.